The rows below give T cell receptor beta chains drawn from one sample of a study of shared clonotypes between healthy human individuals. The method was immunoSEQ multiplex PCR; TCRdb's version includes in-frame clones alone and lacks a portion of them. Here the sample spans over 2 million clones, roughly 96% being singletons. Sequencing was done on a sample of naive CD4+ T cells sorted from blood. The receptors come from a man between 18 and 29 years old in good health. The CDR3 runs from the conserved cysteine through the conserved F or W. The D gene is left open where the match is weak. Size tells how often a clone was seen (once, few, many) or the class of an expanded clone, and some rows leave it out.

NA,TRBV27,NA,TRBJ2-7,CASSQQARAKGYEQYF,TGTGCCAGCTCTCAACAGGCCCGGGCGAAGGGGTACGAGCAGTACTTC
NA,TRBV7-2,TRBD1,TRBJ2-1,CASSPGQGYNEQFF,TGTGCCAGCAGCCCGGGACAGGGGTACAATGAGCAGTTCTTC
NA,TRBV7-2,NA,TRBJ1-5,CASSRPNQPQHF,TGTGCCAGCAGTCGACCTAATCAGCCCCAGCATTTT
NA,TRBV5-4,NA,TRBJ2-7,CASSSLGGIREQYF,TGTGCCAGCAGCTCCTTGGGGGGCATCCGCGAGCAGTACTTC
once,TRBV5-6,NA,TRBJ1-6,CASSSGGYGNSPLHF,TGTGCCAGCAGCTCGGGGGGGTATGGTAATTCACCCCTCCACTTT
NA,TRBV30,NA,TRBJ1-1,CAWSVPGLNTEAFF,TGTGCCTGGAGTGTACCGGGGTTGAACACTGAAGCTTTCTTT
NA,TRBV11-3,TRBD1,TRBJ2-2,CASSPGQGDTGELFF,TGTGCCAGCAGCCCGGGACAGGGGGACACCGGGGAGCTGTTTTTT
NA,TRBV28,NA,TRBJ2-7,CASSLLGLASEQYF,TGTGCCAGCAGCCTACTGGGGCTAGCGAGCGAGCAGTACTTC
NA,TRBV5-1,TRBD1,TRBJ2-7,CASSLVRDSSYEQYF,TGCGCCAGCAGCTTGGTTCGGGACAGTTCCTACGAGCAGTACTTC
NA,TRBV28,NA,TRBJ1-5,CASSPWTLNSNQPQHF,TGTGCCAGCAGTCCCTGGACACTTAATAGCAATCAGCCCCAGCATTTT
NA,TRBV18,TRBD2,TRBJ2-1,CASSPPGLGSGIYNEQFF,TGTGCCAGCTCACCACCTGGCCTGGGTAGCGGGATATACAATGAGCAGTTCTTC
NA,TRBV7-9,NA,TRBJ1-2,CASSLGGRTNYGYTF,TGTGCCAGCAGCTTAGGAGGACGGACTAACTATGGCTACACCTTC
few,TRBV5-1,NA,TRBJ1-1,CASSLAGSNTEAFF,TGCGCCAGCAGCTTGGCAGGGTCGAACACTGAAGCTTTCTTT
NA,TRBV5-1,NA,TRBJ2-1,CASSPGTLSYNEQFF,TGCGCCAGCAGCCCCGGGACACTTTCCTACAATGAGCAGTTCTTC
NA,TRBV7-6,NA,TRBJ1-1,CASSSWDGGAAFF,TGTGCCAGCAGCTCCTGGGACGGAGGAGCGGCTTTCTTT
NA,TRBV6-5,NA,TRBJ2-7,CASSPQVLVSEQYF,TGTGCCAGCAGCCCCCAGGTCCTCGTTAGCGAGCAGTACTTC
NA,TRBV27,NA,TRBJ1-1,CASSTSGSPNTEAFF,TGTGCCAGCAGTACATCAGGGTCCCCGAACACTGAAGCTTTCTTT
NA,TRBV12-2,NA,TRBJ2-2,CASRLFEVWLGQSTGGELFF,TGTGCAAGTCGCTTATTCGAGGTCTGGTTGGGACAGTCCACCGGTGGGGAGCTGTTTTTT
NA,TRBV7-2,TRBD2,TRBJ2-7,CASSQPGLAEYF,TGTGCCAGCAGCCAGCCGGGACTAGCGGAGTACTTC
NA,TRBV6-1,TRBD1,TRBJ2-7,CASSRDRSYEQYF,TGTGCCAGCAGCCGGGACAGATCCTACGAGCAGTACTTC
NA,TRBV2,NA,TRBJ1-5,CASSTDRYNQPQHF,TGTGCCAGCAGCACTGACAGGTACAATCAGCCCCAGCATTTT
NA,TRBV7-6,NA,TRBJ2-5,CASSLGGEETQYF,TGTGCCAGCAGCTTAGGCGGAGAAGAGACCCAGTACTTC
NA,TRBV12-1,NA,TRBJ1-6,CASSYPSGTASSYNSPLHF,TGTGCCAGCAGCTATCCATCCGGGACGGCGAGCTCCTATAATTCACCCCTCCACTTT
NA,TRBV6-6,TRBD1,TRBJ2-1,CASIEFGQGGSNEQFF,TGTGCCAGTATAGAATTCGGACAGGGAGGTAGCAATGAGCAGTTCTTC
few,TRBV10-3,TRBD1,TRBJ2-2,CAISSKPGQGASTGELFF,TGTGCCATCAGTTCAAAACCGGGACAGGGGGCGAGTACCGGGGAGCTGTTTTTT
NA,TRBV2,TRBD2,TRBJ2-5,CASTLLAGTFETQYF,TGTGCCAGCACCCTTCTAGCGGGAACGTTTGAGACCCAGTACTTC
NA,TRBV5-4,NA,TRBJ2-3,CASSSDTVLGTQYF,TGTGCCAGCAGCTCGGACACTGTCTTGGGTACGCAGTATTTT
NA,TRBV5-6,NA,TRBJ1-1,CASSLHRGLNTEAFF,TGTGCCAGCAGCTTGCATCGGGGGCTAAACACTGAAGCTTTCTTT
NA,TRBV2,NA,TRBJ1-1,CASTKRGAAEAFF,TGTGCCAGCACCAAGCGGGGGGCAGCTGAAGCTTTCTTT